The clone carrying this T cell receptor (beta chain) was seen a single time. This sample was taken from a study of blood T cell repertoires in COVID-19. Study at large: Donors in the United States, Italy and Spain gave samples during acute or convalescent COVID-19. PBMCs, B-cell-depleted T cells, or T cells provided the cDNA or gDNA that made up the material.

Per the germline V gene, CDR1 is LNHDA and CDR2 is SQIVND (reference sequence). CDR3 length equals 13 residues. V was shortened by 6 bases and J by 3 bases, with 11 bases between the two germline ends. Original methodology: How many nucleated cells were present was estimated from reference gene primer amplification. TCRdb's table, derived via immunoSEQ multiplex PCR, lists solely in-frame clones and lacks some. That table furnishes V, J and clone size, whereas the DNA furnished D and trimming. This table has 70,000 to 95,000 clones, approximately 75% appearing once. This receptor was taken from a human donor in a cohort sampled during active COVID-19. Sample: peripheral blood. The J gene is TRBJ1-2, the V gene TRBV19; D is uncertain. CDR3 nucleotide sequence: TGTGCCAGTAGGAGGGTAGTGGACTATGGCTACACCTTC. Translated, it gives CASRRVVDYGYTF.